The T cell receptor (beta chain) under discussion was sequenced for a study of blood T cells in healthy people across ages. PCR was performed a second time for about 7 to 12 cycles using a sample-barcoded 5' primer and a J-beta primer mix. Every cDNA molecule carried a tag from a template-switch adaptor bearing 12 random nucleotides. In TCRdb, the 5' RACE reads were re-called with MiXCR into one record per CDR3 protein. Found here are over 450,000 distinct CDR3 sequences, around 24% of them singletons; the top ten hold roughly 10%. This CDR3 contains 17 residues. Looked up from germline, CDR1 is SGHTA and CDR2 is FQGNSA. Per sample, no less than 5.5 micrograms of total RNA were extracted. With respect to this clonotype: A much larger clone lies a single base off, so this may be a read error.

This sample also belongs to another study, concerning T cells of mothers and their children.

This TCR came from a boy aged 10-17 years in good health. V is TRBV7-2 and J is TRBJ2-5; 11 bases map to TRBD2. The specimen was blood. CDR3 in amino acids: CASSRHTSGSGQGTQYF. As DNA, the CDR3 is TGTGCCAGCAGCCGGCATACTAGCGGGAGTGGTCAAGGGACCCAGTACTTC.